This T cell receptor beta chain comes out of a study of CD8 T cells in ankylosing spondylitis. Study-level results: The study identified a TCR beta motif of roughly eight highly homologous variants that appeared characteristic of ankylosing spondylitis blood.

TCRdb redid the calling of the 5' RACE reads with MiXCR, one entry per CDR3 protein. The table includes 700,000 to 850,000 distinct CDR3 sequences, 12% detected once. Regarding this clonotype: Its antigen remains unknown.

Between the trimmed V and J ends, which lost 5 bases and 1 base, there was a span of 11 bases. CDR1 and CDR2 (germline): SEHNR, FQNEAQ (reference sequence). The CDR3 is 14 amino acids. This receptor was obtained from a male donor with ankylosing spondylitis. V and J are TRBV7-9 and TRBJ1-1; D perhaps matches TRBD1 (5 bases). The sequenced sample consisted of blood, either unsorted or a sorted T cell fraction (not recorded which). The CDR3 DNA reads TGTGCCAGCAGCATTAACGGGGCGAACACTGAAGCTTTCTTT. Its protein is CASSINGANTEAFF.